This TCR beta chain was obtained from a study of T cell changes during pregnancy in multiple sclerosis. Germline CDR1 LNHDA, CDR2 SQIVND (reference sequence). Trimming at V came to 4 bases and at J to 11 bases, leaving 12 bases not matched to a gene. This CDR3 comprises 15 residues. Repertoires were generated with immunoSEQ multiplex PCR, while TCRdb's copy carries only in-frame clones and drops some. This table has about 44,000 clones, 89% appearing once. The sample consisted of CD4+ T cells from peripheral blood mononuclear cells, taken after pregnancy. The sequence derives from a female donor with multiple sclerosis, enrolled in a pregnancy study. The chain links TRBV19 to TRBJ1-1, with 11 bases matching TRBD1. The CDR3 DNA is TGTGCCAGTAGTACCATACTCGGGACAGGGGGTTGGGCTTTCTTT. It yields the protein CASSTILGTGGWAFF.